The following is a T cell receptor beta chain sequence with its context. Its antigen is not yet known. No much larger clone is present one base from it, and per-base qualities are unavailable. Reading the label with the study, this specimen's time point is: baseline before first vaccination. Vaccinee samples came from UK trials COV001 and COV002, including a single-blind randomized controlled phase 2/3 trial of AZD1222 (ChAdOx1 nCoV-19) in healthy adults. For TCRbeta chain sequencing, PBMC samples from trial participants were taken at day 0 and at day 28 after the second dose. The CDR3 regions of human TCRbeta chains were analyzed by immunosequencing. The published analysis was carried out like this. TCRs in the repertoires were compared against a reference library of SARS-CoV-2-specific TCRs that had been generated with the MIRA antigen-specificity platform. Breadth was defined as the fraction of unique TCRs that were SARS-CoV-2-associated, and depth was defined as the fraction of total T cells that were SARS-CoV-2-associated. Using the MIRA data, every spike-specific TCR was mapped to the spike region that the TCR reacted to and assigned to either a CD4 or a CD8 class. Log10-transformed breadth and depth values were compared by one-way ANOVA with Sidak's multiple comparisons tests. The table was pulled from immuneACCESS by TCRdb, which kept in-frame rearrangements only. Such tables lose some clones; where checked, under half of the loss comes from unresolved V genes, and the rest has no known cause. V and J calls and clone size are those listed in that table; D and trimming were worked out from the DNA. The table for this sample lists roughly 150,000 clones; 80% to 95% of them were counted only once. Around 2.5% of the sample lies in the top ten.

The sample is drawn from a study of T cell responses to AZD1222 COVID-19 vaccine (dated by TCRdb to the early 2020s). Notes on the research overall: AZD1222 recipients whose second dose came at about 4 weeks and those whose second dose came at about 12 weeks were combined into one group, since spike-specific TCR depth and breadth did not differ between the two schedules. A total of under 250 trial participants underwent TCR sequencing, of whom under 220 had received two doses of AZD1222 and around 26 had received two doses of the MenACWY control vaccine. Trial participants were enrolled by age into 18-55, 56-69 and 70-plus year subgroups, with roughly 150, 30 and 60 TCR-sequenced participants respectively. Overall results and qualifications from the work: No day 14 peak-response samples were available, so repertoires were characterized only after the peak T cell response. In the small 56-69-year group, the increase in depth fell short of significance, most likely because of low power. A significant rise in spike-specific TCR breadth and depth was observed after two AZD1222 doses relative to day 0 and relative to MenACWY recipients. Nearly half of unique spike-specific TCRs reportedly recognized epitopes outside regions mutated in the B.1.351 and B.1.1.7 variants. The whole spike protein was spanned by vaccine-associated CD4 TCRs, and dominant responses were seen in regions 160-218 and 743-854. Participants were mostly white British, with more females than males. The authors suggested clonal diversity may have been underestimated. Conclusions about previously exposed vaccinees are limited because only six or seven AZD1222 recipients were SARS-CoV-2 seropositive at baseline.

V sheds 1 base and J sheds 4 bases, leaving 14 bases between their ends. Via the germline V gene (reference sequence), CDR1 is LNHNV and CDR2 YYDKDF. Its CDR3 holds 15 amino acids, cysteine through phenylalanine. Kept here is only the CDR3 DNA, which spans 45 bases and is read in frame from base 1. The input for sequencing was peripheral blood, taken on day 0 of AZD1222 vaccination. The clonotype comes from an adult in good health. This chain joins TRBV15 to TRBJ2-7; the D gene cannot be named for sure. The CDR3 loop reads CATSRGRLLGYEQYF. Here is the DNA: TGTGCCACCAGCAGAGGGCGGCTCCTAGGGTACGAGCAGTACTTC. Outside the CDR3, residues come from the reference TRBV15 and TRBJ2-7 proteins, so the full variable domain is: DAMVIQNPRYQVTQFGKPVTLSCSQTLNHNVMYWYQQKSSQAPKLLFHYYDKDFNNEADTPDNFQSRRPNTSFCFLDIRSPGLGDTAMYLCATSRGRLLGYEQYFGPGTRLTVT.